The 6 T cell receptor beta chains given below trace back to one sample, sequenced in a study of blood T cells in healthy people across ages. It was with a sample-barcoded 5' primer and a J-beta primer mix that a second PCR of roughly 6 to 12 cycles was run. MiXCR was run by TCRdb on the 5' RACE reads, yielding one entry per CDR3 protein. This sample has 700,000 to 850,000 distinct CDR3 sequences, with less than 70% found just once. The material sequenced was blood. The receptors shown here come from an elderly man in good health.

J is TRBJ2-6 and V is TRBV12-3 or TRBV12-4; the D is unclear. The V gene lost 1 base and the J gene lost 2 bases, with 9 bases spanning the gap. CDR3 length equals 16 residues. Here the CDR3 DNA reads TGTGCCAGCAGTTTAGTGGGGAATGCTGGGGCCAACGTCCTGACTTTC. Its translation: CASSLVGNAGANVLTF.

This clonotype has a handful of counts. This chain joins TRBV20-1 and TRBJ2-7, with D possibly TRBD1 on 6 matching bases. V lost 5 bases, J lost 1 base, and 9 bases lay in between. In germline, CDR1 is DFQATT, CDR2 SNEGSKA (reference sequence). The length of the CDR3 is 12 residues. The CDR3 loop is CSAVQGSYEQYF. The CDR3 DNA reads TGCAGTGCTGTACAGGGATCCTACGAGCAGTACTTC.

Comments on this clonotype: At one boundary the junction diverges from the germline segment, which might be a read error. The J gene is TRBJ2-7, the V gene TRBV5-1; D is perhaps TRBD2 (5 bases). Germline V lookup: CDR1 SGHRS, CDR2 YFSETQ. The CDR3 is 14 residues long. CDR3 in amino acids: CAGSFTGSVDEQYF. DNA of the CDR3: TGCGCCGGCAGCTTTACGGGAAGTGTCGACGAGCAGTACTTC.

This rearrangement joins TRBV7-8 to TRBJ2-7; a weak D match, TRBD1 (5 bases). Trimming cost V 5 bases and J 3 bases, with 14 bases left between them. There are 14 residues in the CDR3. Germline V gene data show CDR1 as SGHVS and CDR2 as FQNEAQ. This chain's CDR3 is CASSLSSRDYEQYF. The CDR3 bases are TGTGCCAGCAGCCTAAGCAGCAGGGACTACGAGCAGTACTTC.

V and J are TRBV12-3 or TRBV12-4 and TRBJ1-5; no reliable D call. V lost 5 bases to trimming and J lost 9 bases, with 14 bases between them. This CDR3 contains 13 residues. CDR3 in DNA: TGTGCCAGCAGTGTTTTGGTTACTTGGCCCCAGCATTTT. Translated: CASSVLVTWPQHF.

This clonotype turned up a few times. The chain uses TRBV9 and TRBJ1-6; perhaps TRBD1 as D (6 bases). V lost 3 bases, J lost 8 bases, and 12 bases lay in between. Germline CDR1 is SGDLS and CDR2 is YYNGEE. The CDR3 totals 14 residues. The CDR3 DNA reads TGTGCCAGCAGCGAACAGGCAGGGGATTCACCCCTCCACTTT. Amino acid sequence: CASSEQAGDSPLHF. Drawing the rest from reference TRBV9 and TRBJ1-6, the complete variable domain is DSGVTQTPKHLITATGQRVTLRCSPRSGDLSVYWYQQSLDQGLQFLIQYYNGEERAKGNILERFSAQQFPDLHSELNLSSLELGDSALYFCASSEQAGDSPLHFGNGTRLTVT.